These T cell receptor beta chains were read from a single sample in a study of T cells after yellow fever vaccination. TCRdb re-called the 5' RACE reads through MiXCR, storing one row per CDR3 protein. The data hold about 170,000 distinct CDR3 sequences, with approximately 6.2% observed a single time. This sample comprised CD4+ T cells sorted from PBMCs, obtained on the day of the first yellow fever vaccination. Receptors were obtained from a man younger than 35 who received the YFV17D yellow fever vaccine. Each CDR3 is given with its conserved first and last residue. The order of the fields is D gene, J gene, V gene, clone size, CDR3 protein, CDR3 DNA. D genes are given only for firm matches. Clone size is shown for a subset of rows, as once, few, many or a class of expanded clone.

D: NA; J: TRBJ2-1; V: TRBV5-4; size: many; CDR3: CASSEQKGHSYNEQFF; DNA: TGTGCCAGCAGCGAGCAAAAGGGACACTCCTACAATGAGCAGTTCTTC
D: NA; J: TRBJ2-1; V: TRBV6-1; size: many; CDR3: CASSEDYNEQFF; DNA: TGTGCCAGCAGTGAAGACTATAATGAGCAGTTCTTC
D: TRBD2; J: TRBJ2-1; V: TRBV6-5; size: few; CDR3: CASASSGGGEQFF; DNA: TGTGCCAGCGCCTCTAGCGGGGGGGGCGAGCAGTTCTTC
D: NA; J: TRBJ2-2; V: TRBV10-3; size: many; CDR3: CAIRTPLGQPNTGELFF; DNA: TGTGCCATCAGGACACCCCTGGGGCAACCGAACACCGGGGAGCTGTTTTTT
D: TRBD1; J: TRBJ2-7; V: TRBV7-3; size: NA; CDR3: CASSLCRTGTYEQYF; DNA: TGTGCCAGCAGCTTGTGTCGGACAGGGACCTACGAGCAGTACTTC
D: NA; J: TRBJ1-1; V: TRBV7-9; size: many; CDR3: CASSSFAETEAFF; DNA: TGTGCCAGCAGCTCATTTGCGGAGACTGAAGCTTTCTTT
D: TRBD1; J: TRBJ2-6; V: TRBV19; size: few; CDR3: CASSPGTAGANVLTF; DNA: TGTGCCAGTAGTCCCGGGACAGCTGGGGCCAACGTCCTGACTTTC
D: NA; J: TRBJ2-4; V: TRBV6-2/TRBV6-3; size: many; CDR3: CASTWDTWADIQYF; DNA: TGTGCCAGCACTTGGGACACCTGGGCGGACATTCAGTACTTC
D: NA; J: TRBJ2-5; V: TRBV9; size: NA; CDR3: CASSLGPNPNSFQETQYF; DNA: TGTGCCAGCAGCCTGGGGCCAAACCCCAATTCGTTTCAAGAGACCCAGTACTTC
D: NA; J: TRBJ2-1; V: TRBV7-2; size: NA; CDR3: CASSLAFRYNEQFF; DNA: TGTGCCAGCAGCTTAGCGTTCAGGTACAATGAGCAGTTCTTC
D: TRBD1; J: TRBJ2-5; V: TRBV6-5; size: many; CDR3: CASSYSGQGAEETQYF; DNA: TGTGCCAGCAGTTACTCAGGACAGGGGGCTGAGGAGACCCAGTACTTC
D: NA; J: TRBJ2-6; V: TRBV12-3/TRBV12-4; size: NA; CDR3: CASTAAPDRAGANVLTF; DNA: TGTGCCAGCACCGCGGCCCCGGACAGAGCTGGGGCCAACGTCCTGACTTTC
D: TRBD2; J: TRBJ2-1; V: TRBV20-1; size: few; CDR3: CCARVPAGGGADNEQFF; DNA: TGCTGTGCTAGAGTCCCCGCCGGCGGGGGGGCCGACAATGAGCAGTTCTTC
D: NA; J: TRBJ2-5; V: TRBV7-2; size: NA; CDR3: CASSLGRGQIETQYF; DNA: TGTGCCAGCAGCTTAGGAAGAGGCCAGATAGAGACCCAGTACTTC
D: NA; J: TRBJ1-1; V: TRBV29-1; size: NA; CDR3: CSVVWFRNTEAFF; DNA: TGCAGCGTTGTTTGGTTCAGGAACACTGAAGCTTTCTTT
D: NA; J: TRBJ1-1; V: TRBV5-1; size: many; CDR3: CASSARTTMNTEAFF; DNA: TGCGCCAGCAGCGCCCGCACAACCATGAACACTGAAGCTTTCTTT
D: NA; J: TRBJ2-5; V: TRBV20-1; size: many; CDR3: CSAKGPGETQYF; DNA: TGCAGTGCTAAGGGACCTGGGGAGACCCAGTACTTC
D: NA; J: TRBJ1-2; V: TRBV5-4; size: NA; CDR3: CASSLMGKDGYTF; DNA: TGTGCCAGCAGCTTGATGGGGAAGGATGGCTACACCTTC
D: NA; J: TRBJ2-4; V: TRBV12-3/TRBV12-4; size: NA; CDR3: CASSLQEAKNIQYF; DNA: TGTGCCAGCAGTTTGCAGGAAGCCAAAAACATTCAGTACTTC
D: TRBD1; J: TRBJ2-5; V: TRBV5-1; size: many; CDR3: CASSPGTGRWETQYF; DNA: TGCGCCAGCAGCCCCGGGACAGGGCGATGGGAGACCCAGTACTTC
D: TRBD2; J: TRBJ2-7; V: TRBV7-3; size: few; CDR3: CASSYRGLANDEQYF; DNA: TGTGCCAGCAGCTACAGGGGACTAGCAAACGACGAGCAGTACTTC
D: NA; J: TRBJ2-3; V: TRBV11-2; size: many; CDR3: CASSAGARTDTQYF; DNA: TGTGCCAGCAGTGCGGGGGCCCGCACAGATACGCAGTATTTT
D: NA; J: TRBJ2-4; V: TRBV9; size: NA; CDR3: CASSVSGGLAKNIQYF; DNA: TGTGCCAGCAGCGTGAGTGGGGGGTTAGCCAAAAACATTCAGTACTTC
D: NA; J: TRBJ1-1; V: TRBV6-2/TRBV6-3; size: many; CDR3: CASRDTEAFF; DNA: TGTGCCAGCCGGGACACTGAAGCTTTCTTT
D: NA; J: TRBJ2-2; V: TRBV2; size: NA; CDR3: CASSAERSNTGELFF; DNA: TGTGCCAGCAGTGCGGAGAGATCGAACACCGGGGAGCTGTTTTTT
D: NA; J: TRBJ2-7; V: TRBV10-3; size: many; CDR3: CAISEGGRGEQYF; DNA: TGTGCCATCAGTGAAGGGGGAAGAGGCGAGCAGTACTTC
D: NA; J: TRBJ2-5; V: TRBV20-1; size: many; CDR3: CSAHKDNQETQYF; DNA: TGCAGTGCGCATAAGGACAACCAAGAGACCCAGTACTTC
D: NA; J: TRBJ1-3; V: TRBV4-1; size: few; CDR3: CASSQERGSDSGNTIYF; DNA: TGCGCCAGCAGCCAAGAGAGGGGGTCGGACTCTGGAAACACCATATATTTT
D: NA; J: TRBJ1-2; V: TRBV15; size: few; CDR3: CATSRRLGYGYTF; DNA: TGTGCCACCAGCCGAAGACTGGGGTATGGCTACACCTTC
D: TRBD2; J: TRBJ2-7; V: TRBV6-1; size: many; CDR3: CASSEVERGAYEQYF; DNA: TGTGCCAGCAGTGAAGTGGAGCGGGGGGCCTACGAGCAGTACTTC
D: NA; J: TRBJ2-1; V: TRBV7-9; size: NA; CDR3: CASSSDRREQFF; DNA: TGTGCCAGCAGCTCGGACCGGCGGGAGCAGTTCTTC
D: NA; J: TRBJ2-5; V: TRBV5-4; size: few; CDR3: CASSPQDEETQYF; DNA: TGTGCCAGCAGCCCACAGGACGAAGAGACCCAGTACTTC
D: NA; J: TRBJ2-4; V: TRBV6-5; size: many; CDR3: CASSFDERKGNIQYF; DNA: TGTGCCAGCAGTTTCGACGAAAGGAAGGGGAACATTCAGTACTTC
D: TRBD2; J: TRBJ2-7; V: TRBV25-1; size: many; CDR3: CASSKSGGLYEQYF; DNA: TGTGCCAGCAGTAAAAGCGGGGGGCTCTACGAGCAGTACTTC
D: NA; J: TRBJ1-5; V: TRBV7-2; size: NA; CDR3: CASSLNQGDQPQHF; DNA: TGTGCCAGCAGCTTGAACCAGGGTGATCAGCCCCAGCATTTT
D: NA; J: TRBJ1-2; V: TRBV12-3/TRBV12-4; size: many; CDR3: CASSGQIGNYGYTF; DNA: TGTGCCAGCAGTGGACAGATTGGAAACTATGGCTACACCTTC
D: TRBD1; J: TRBJ1-6; V: TRBV2; size: many; CDR3: CASRLLTGGASPLHF; DNA: TGTGCCAGCAGGCTCCTGACAGGGGGAGCTTCACCCCTCCACTTT
D: TRBD2; J: TRBJ2-5; V: TRBV9; size: few; CDR3: CASSVGTSSLGETQYF; DNA: TGTGCCAGCAGCGTTGGGACTAGCTCGCTTGGAGAGACCCAGTACTTC
D: NA; J: TRBJ2-7; V: TRBV7-8; size: many; CDR3: CASSLAPGGPYEQYF; DNA: TGTGCCAGCAGCTTAGCGCCGGGCGGACCCTACGAGCAGTACTTC
D: NA; J: TRBJ1-2; V: TRBV20-1; size: many; CDR3: CSARDHRRSYNYGYTF; DNA: TGCAGTGCTAGAGATCACCGCCGGAGCTACAACTATGGCTACACCTTC
D: NA; J: TRBJ1-2; V: TRBV29-1; size: NA; CDR3: CSVGTDYGYTF; DNA: TGCAGCGTTGGTACCGACTATGGCTACACCTTC
D: NA; J: TRBJ2-2; V: TRBV3-1; size: few; CDR3: CASSKGGGYTGELFF; DNA: TGTGCCAGCAGCAAAGGGGGGGGATACACCGGGGAGCTGTTTTTT
D: NA; J: TRBJ2-5; V: TRBV7-2; size: many; CDR3: CASSLGLGRQETQYF; DNA: TGTGCCAGCAGCTTAGGTTTAGGGCGTCAAGAGACCCAGTACTTC
D: NA; J: TRBJ2-5; V: TRBV11-2; size: many; CDR3: CASSLDGPSQTQYF; DNA: TGTGCCAGCAGCTTAGACGGACCCTCTCAGACCCAGTACTTC
D: NA; J: TRBJ2-3; V: TRBV20-1; size: many; CDR3: CSARDQGGLSTDTQYF; DNA: TGCAGTGCTAGAGATCAAGGAGGGCTTAGCACAGATACGCAGTATTTT
D: NA; J: TRBJ2-3; V: TRBV7-9; size: many; CDR3: CASSVTGITDTQYF; DNA: TGTGCCAGCAGCGTGACAGGAATCACAGATACGCAGTATTTT
D: NA; J: TRBJ1-6; V: TRBV5-1; size: NA; CDR3: CASSLDWPGNNSPLHF; DNA: TGCGCCAGCAGCTTGGATTGGCCGGGAAATAATTCACCCCTCCACTTT
D: NA; J: TRBJ2-2; V: TRBV5-1; size: NA; CDR3: CASSLVEAANTGELFF; DNA: TGCGCCAGCAGCTTGGTGGAGGCCGCGAACACCGGGGAGCTGTTTTTT
D: TRBD2; J: TRBJ2-7; V: TRBV6-2/TRBV6-3; size: NA; CDR3: CASSGTSGGIYEQYF; DNA: TGTGCCAGCTCTGGGACTAGCGGGGGGATCTACGAGCAGTACTTC
D: NA; J: TRBJ2-2; V: TRBV20-1; size: NA; CDR3: CSASWGAGGELFF; DNA: TGCAGTGCTAGCTGGGGGGCAGGTGGGGAGCTGTTTTTT
D: NA; J: TRBJ1-1; V: TRBV7-2; size: NA; CDR3: CASSLDIWAEAFF; DNA: TGTGCCAGCAGCTTAGACATTTGGGCTGAAGCTTTCTTT
D: NA; J: TRBJ2-1; V: TRBV7-2; size: many; CDR3: CATTQGSYNEQFF; DNA: TGTGCCACGACCCAGGGGTCCTACAATGAGCAGTTCTTC